This T cell receptor (beta chain) is drawn from a study of blood T cell repertoires in COVID-19. The table came from immunoSEQ multiplex PCR; TCRdb's copy has only in-frame clones and leaves some out. The repertoire includes 150,000 to 160,000 clones, around 83% of them detected once, and 25% to 35% sits in the top ten. Sequencing was performed on peripheral blood. This TCR came from a woman aged 55-70 years with acute or convalescent COVID-19.

Written as DNA, the CDR3 is TGTGCCAGTAGTATTGTCGGCTCTGGAAACACCATATATTTT. Encoded protein: CASSIVGSGNTIYF. V usage is TRBV19 and J usage is TRBJ1-3; D call uncertain. This CDR3 region has 14 residues. V was pared by 3 bases and J by 0 bases, with 6 bases between. Germline V lookup: CDR1 LNHDA, CDR2 SQIVND (reference sequence).